This TCR beta chain was recovered during a study of blood T cell repertoires in COVID-19 (dated by TCRdb to 2019 to 2021). As for the study more broadly: The collaborator samples originated in the United States, Italy and Spain and spanned the acute and convalescent phases of COVID-19. The material from the prospective study consisted of cDNA or gDNA derived from T cells, B-cell-depleted T cells, or PBMCs. Subjects who had been exposed to COVID-19, were actively infected with it, or had recovered from it provided the deeply sampled blood TCRbeta repertoires that made up the dataset. The repertoires were made available in a free public database intended to serve as a resource for research on the immune response to SARS-CoV-2. Samples came from the ongoing ImmuneRACE study (first 160 participants) plus 1,254 subjects from 6 global collaborators. Nearly every sample came with metadata listing a de-identified subject ID, COVID-19 status, age in years and sex. HLA class I and class II types, where available, came from metadata supplied by the sample provider rather than from assay-based typing.

The study at large found these results: The amount of clinical and demographic metadata varied by source and participant and was provided uncurated.

V loses 3 bases of germline sequence and J loses 5 bases, and the interval between the two ends is 16 bases. The CDR3, cysteine through phenylalanine, is 16 amino acids long. Solely the CDR3 DNA is kept, with 48 bases framed from the first base. The germline V gene supplies CDR1 MDHEN and CDR2 SYDVKM. Each collaborating institution followed its own protocols to collect whole blood in K2EDTA tubes. For TCRbeta analysis, collaborators shipped samples as frozen whole blood, isolated PBMCs, or DNA extracted from either of those sample types. As regards this clone: This receptor's antigen is unknown. Base qualities are not at hand, and no much larger clone is one base apart.

TCRbeta CDR3 regions were amplified from genomic DNA using the immunoSEQ Assay, a bias-controlled multiplex PCR. The authors' analysis ran thus. The number of nucleated cells in each sample was estimated by amplification of reference gene primers within the assay. To quantify the absolute abundance of each unique TCRbeta CDR3 rearrangement, sequence reads were collapsed and filtered. Productive Simpson clonality was computed per sample as the square root of Simpson's diversity index over productive rearrangements. The clones in this table, taken by TCRdb from immuneACCESS, are in-frame only. Not every clone is retained; where verified, under half of the shortfall comes from an unresolved V gene, and the cause of the rest is unknown. For V, J and clone size, that table is used; D and trimming come from the DNA. This sample is represented by around 140,000 clones; roughly three quarters of them were singletons. The ten biggest clones cover less than 2.5% of the sample.

This receptor was obtained from a woman aged 60-70 years with acute or convalescent COVID-19. The sequencing input was peripheral blood. The sequence joins TRBV28 to TRBJ1-4; a tentative D call is TRBD1 (5 bases match). At the DNA level, the sequence is TGTGCCAGCAGTTTGTCCCCAGGGCCAATAAATGAAAAACTGTTTTTT. Translated, it gives CASSLSPGPINEKLFF.